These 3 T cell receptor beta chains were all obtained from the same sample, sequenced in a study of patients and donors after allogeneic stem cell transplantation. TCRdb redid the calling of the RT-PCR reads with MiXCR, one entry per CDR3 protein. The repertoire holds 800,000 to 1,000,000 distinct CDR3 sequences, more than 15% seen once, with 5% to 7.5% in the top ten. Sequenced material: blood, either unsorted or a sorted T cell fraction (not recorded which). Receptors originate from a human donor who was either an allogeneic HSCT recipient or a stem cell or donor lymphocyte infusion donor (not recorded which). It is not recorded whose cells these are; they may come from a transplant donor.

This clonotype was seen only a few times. The CDR3 nucleotides read TGCAGCGTCAGGGACAGGCTAAGTTACACTGAAGCTTTCTTT. Translated: CSVRDRLSYTEAFF. This sequence joins TRBV29-1 and TRBJ1-1, with 8 bases lining up with TRBD1. CDR3 length: 14 amino acids. CDR1 and CDR2 from the germline V gene are SQVTM and ANQGSEA. Trimming took 6 bases from V and 3 from J; bases not matched to a gene: 9.

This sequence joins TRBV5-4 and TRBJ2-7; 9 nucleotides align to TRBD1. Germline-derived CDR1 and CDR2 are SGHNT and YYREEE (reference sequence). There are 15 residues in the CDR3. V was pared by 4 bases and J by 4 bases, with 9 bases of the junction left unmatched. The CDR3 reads CASSPDGTGSYEQYF. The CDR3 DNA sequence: TGTGCCAGCAGCCCGGACGGGACAGGGAGTTACGAGCAGTACTTC.

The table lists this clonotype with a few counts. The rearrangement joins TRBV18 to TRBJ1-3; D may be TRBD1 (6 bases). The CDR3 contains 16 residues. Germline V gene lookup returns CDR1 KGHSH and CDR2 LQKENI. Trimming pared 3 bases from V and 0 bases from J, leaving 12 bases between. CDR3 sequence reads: CASSPDSLLSGNTIYF. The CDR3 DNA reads TGTGCCAGCTCACCGGACAGCCTCCTCTCTGGAAACACCATATATTTT. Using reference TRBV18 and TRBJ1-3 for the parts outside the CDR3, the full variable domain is NAGVMQNPRHLVRRRGQEARLRCSPMKGHSHVYWYRQLPEEGLKFMVYLQKENIIDESGMPKERFSAEFPKEGPSILRIQQVVRGDSAAYFCASSPDSLLSGNTIYFGEGSWLTVV.